This T cell receptor (beta chain) comes out of a study of blood T cell repertoires in COVID-19. A word on this clone: Germline is not matched at one junction end, which may reflect a read error.

Cohort assignment relied on participant-reported clinical history. CDR3 size: 17 residues. Germline CDR1 and CDR2: SSHAT and FNYEAQ (reference sequence). The protocol was immunoSEQ multiplex PCR, while the TCRdb copy is restricted to in-frame clones and leaves out a portion. The sample holds fewer than 200,000 clones, 65% to 80% seen once. The sequenced sample consisted of PBMCs or T cells enriched from blood (not recorded which). V gene TRBV7-7 combines with J gene TRBJ2-1; 13 positions match TRBD2. The sequence was obtained from a woman aged 65 to 85 in a cohort exposed to, infected with or recovered from COVID-19 (not recorded which). As DNA, the CDR3 is TGTGCTAGCAGCCCCCAGGGACTAGCGGGAAAAGGGAATGAGCAGTTCTTC. This encodes CASSPQGLAGKGNEQFF.